This TCR beta chain came from a study of OX40 agonist ivuxolimab in advanced cancers. In the study overall: Therapy given before enrollment (anti-PD-1, anti-PD-L1 or anti-CTLA-4) was allowed, and around 44% had some.

Turning to this clone: Its specificity is not known.

Regarding the study as a whole: CD4+ and CD8+ blood T cells expanded clonally by week 6 at 0.1 to 3.0 mg/kg. Low normalized T-cell clonal expansion also characterized some of the nonresponders.

V dropped 4 bases and J dropped 1 base, with 4 bases sitting between them. CDR1 and CDR2 (germline): SGHAT, FQNNGV. The CDR3 length is 12 residues. The repertoire was sequenced with immunoSEQ multiplex PCR; TCRdb's copy has only in-frame clones and lacks some. Here the sample spans some 37,000 clones, around nine tenths being singletons. The sequence came from an adult with an advanced solid tumor such as melanoma, head and neck, liver or kidney cancer. This chain uses TRBV11-2 with TRBJ1-1; D unresolved. The sample consisted of CD4+ or CD8+ T cells sorted from blood, taken in a trial of the OX40 agonist ivuxolimab. The CDR3 DNA reads as TGTGCCAGCAGCTATGCGAACACTGAAGCTTTCTTT. The encoded protein is CASSYANTEAFF.